This TCR beta chain was retrieved from a study of T cell changes during pregnancy in multiple sclerosis. CDR1 and CDR2 (germline): SGHTS, YDEGEE. The CDR3 extends over 16 amino acids. Trimming removed 4 bases at V and 3 bases at J, with 17 bases between. Assay used: immunoSEQ multiplex PCR; TCRdb lists only in-frame clones, some missing. Here the sample spans about 42,000 clones, roughly 85% being singletons. This sequence joins TRBV5-8 and TRBJ2-1; D is ambiguous. This specimen was CD4+ T cells from peripheral blood mononuclear cells, taken after pregnancy. The TCR sequence derives from a female donor with multiple sclerosis, enrolled in a pregnancy study. CDR3 amino acids: CASSTGSPLHYNEQFF. The DNA of the CDR3 is TGTGCCAGCAGCACCGGGTCCCCTCTCCACTACAATGAGCAGTTCTTC.